This TCR beta chain came from a study of T cell responses to AZD1222 COVID-19 vaccine. Notes on the study in general: A reported finding is that nearly half of spike-specific TCRs target unmutated variant regions. Spike-specific TCR breadth and depth grew following two AZD1222 doses. Repertoire samples came only from after the peak T cell response.

Profiling relied on immunoSEQ multiplex PCR, and the TCRdb table lists in-frame clones only, not all of them. Altogether tens of thousands of clones are present, approximately 88% being singletons, with the ten largest covering about 9.9%. V was pared by 6 bases and J by 6 bases, with 2 bases of the junction left unmatched. Germline CDR1 MNHEY, CDR2 SVGAGI. This CDR3 has 13 residues. Comments on this clone: The target antigen is unknown.

The clonotype was recovered from an adult who received the AZD1222 COVID-19 vaccine. The sample here was peripheral blood, taken 28 days after the second AZD1222 dose. The genes are TRBV6-5 and TRBJ1-6; 7 bases are shared with TRBD1. CDR3 DNA: TGTGCCAGCAGAGGGACAGCTAATTCACCCCTCCACTTT. Its protein product is CASRGTANSPLHF.